A selection of T cell receptor beta chains follows, all from one sample in a study of sequential checkpoint blockade in melanoma. Method: immunoSEQ multiplex PCR; TCRdb's copy keeps in-frame clones and lacks some. The sample consists of several thousand clones, 30% to 45% of them appearing once. The sample in question was tumor tissue (inferred from file names), obtained from a patient given nivolumab and ipilimumab in sequence. These receptors came from a human donor with melanoma. Each CDR3 is given with its conserved first and last residue. D genes are given only for firm matches. Rows give clone size only sometimes, using once, few, many, or a class for an expanded clone.

abundance: .
v_gene: TRBV28
d_gene: .
j_gene: TRBJ1-5
CDR3nt: TGTGCCAGCAGTTTAGTCGGGGGTCCCAGAAGAAAGCCCCAGCATTTT
CDR3aa: CASSLVGGPRRKPQHF

abundance: few
v_gene: TRBV28
d_gene: TRBD1
j_gene: TRBJ2-5
CDR3nt: TGTGCCAGCAGTTTAAGTCGCAGGGGGAAGGAGACCCAGTACTTC
CDR3aa: CASSLSRRGKETQYF

abundance: .
v_gene: TRBV5-1
d_gene: TRBD1
j_gene: TRBJ1-5
CDR3nt: TGCGCCAGCAGCCAAACCGGGACAGGGAATCAGCCCCAGCATTTT
CDR3aa: CASSQTGTGNQPQHF

abundance: few
v_gene: TRBV29-1
d_gene: TRBD2
j_gene: TRBJ2-1
CDR3nt: TGCAGCGTCGGGACTAGCGGGAGCTCCTACAATGAGCAGTTCTTC
CDR3aa: CSVGTSGSSYNEQFF

abundance: few
v_gene: TRBV19
d_gene: .
j_gene: TRBJ2-1
CDR3nt: TGTGCCAGTAGTATCAGAGCGAGAAGAACCTACAATGAGCAGTTCTTC
CDR3aa: CASSIRARRTYNEQFF

abundance: .
v_gene: TRBV18
d_gene: .
j_gene: TRBJ2-2
CDR3nt: TGTGCCACCACCAACCGGGAGCATGTCGGGGAGCTGTTTTTT
CDR3aa: CATTNREHVGELFF

abundance: .
v_gene: TRBV10-2
d_gene: .
j_gene: TRBJ2-7
CDR3nt: TGCGCCAGCAGTGTACTAGGGGTGGAATACGAGCAGTACTTC
CDR3aa: CASSVLGVEYEQYF

abundance: .
v_gene: TRBV4-1
d_gene: .
j_gene: TRBJ2-7
CDR3nt: TGCGCCAGCAGCCAAGATCTCCCCTACGAGCAGTACTTC
CDR3aa: CASSQDLPYEQYF

abundance: .
v_gene: TRBV10-2
d_gene: .
j_gene: TRBJ1-4
CDR3nt: TGCGCCAGCAGTGTCACTCAACGGGCTCTTAATGAAAAACTGTTTTTT
CDR3aa: CASSVTQRALNEKLFF

abundance: few
v_gene: TRBV11-3
d_gene: .
j_gene: TRBJ2-1
CDR3nt: TGTGCCAGCAGCTTAACGGGGACCTCCTACAATGAGCAGTTCTTC
CDR3aa: CASSLTGTSYNEQFF

abundance: .
v_gene: TRBV12-5
d_gene: .
j_gene: TRBJ1-1
CDR3nt: TGTGCCAGCACCTCGGGAGAGACTGAAGCTTTCTTT
CDR3aa: CASTSGETEAFF

abundance: .
v_gene: TRBV19
d_gene: TRBD1
j_gene: TRBJ1-2
CDR3nt: TGTGCCAGTAGTCCTACCCCGACAGGGGGCCATGGCTACACCTTC
CDR3aa: CASSPTPTGGHGYTF

abundance: .
v_gene: TRBV9
d_gene: .
j_gene: TRBJ2-3
CDR3nt: TGTGCCAGCAGCCAGACGGGGACGGGCACAGATACGCAGTATTTT
CDR3aa: CASSQTGTGTDTQYF

abundance: few
v_gene: TRBV6-8
d_gene: .
j_gene: TRBJ2-7
CDR3nt: TGTGCCAGCAGTCCCTCTCGGGGCTCCTACGAGCAGTACTTC
CDR3aa: CASSPSRGSYEQYF

abundance: .
v_gene: TRBV11-3
d_gene: .
j_gene: TRBJ2-6
CDR3nt: TGTGCCAGCAGCTTAGGGGTATACACAGTACACGGGGCCAACGTCCTGACTTTC
CDR3aa: CASSLGVYTVHGANVLTF

abundance: .
v_gene: TRBV5-1
d_gene: TRBD1
j_gene: TRBJ1-1
CDR3nt: TGCGCCAGCAGCTTCAGAGACAGGGGAGGGACTGAAGCTTTCTTT
CDR3aa: CASSFRDRGGTEAFF

abundance: few
v_gene: TRBV11-3
d_gene: TRBD1
j_gene: TRBJ1-2
CDR3nt: TGTGCCAGCAGCTTGGCTTCAGAAGGGGGCTTACTAATACTCTATGGCTACACCTTC
CDR3aa: CASSLASEGGLLILYGYTF

abundance: .
v_gene: TRBV11-3
d_gene: TRBD2
j_gene: TRBJ2-5
CDR3nt: TGTGCCAGCAGCTTGGGTGTTGCGGGGGGACTCCAAGAGACCCAGTACTTC
CDR3aa: CASSLGVAGGLQETQYF

abundance: .
v_gene: TRBV5-1
d_gene: TRBD1
j_gene: TRBJ1-1
CDR3nt: TGCGCCAGCAGCGCATGGACAGGGTTGGTGAACACTGAAGCTTTCTTT
CDR3aa: CASSAWTGLVNTEAFF

abundance: .
v_gene: TRBV25-1
d_gene: .
j_gene: TRBJ2-2
CDR3nt: TGTGCCAGCAGTGAATACGCAAACGGGGAGCTGTTTTTT
CDR3aa: CASSEYANGELFF

abundance: .
v_gene: TRBV15
d_gene: TRBD2
j_gene: TRBJ2-1
CDR3nt: TGTGCCACCGGAGGCGGGAGGGAAAGCTCCTACAATGAGCAGTTCTTC
CDR3aa: CATGGGRESSYNEQFF

abundance: .
v_gene: TRBV5-1
d_gene: .
j_gene: TRBJ2-3
CDR3nt: TGCGCCACCTCCTTGGAGGGGAGCACAGATACGCAGTATTTT
CDR3aa: CATSLEGSTDTQYF

abundance: once
v_gene: TRBV29-1
d_gene: .
j_gene: TRBJ2-7
CDR3nt: TGCAGCGTTTGGGGGCTGGAATCGGGCCTCTACGAGCAGTACTTC
CDR3aa: CSVWGLESGLYEQYF

abundance: medium-sized
v_gene: TRBV6-8
d_gene: TRBD2
j_gene: TRBJ2-3
CDR3nt: TGTGCCAGCACCCCAGCGGGGGCGGATACGCAGTATTTT
CDR3aa: CASTPAGADTQYF

abundance: .
v_gene: TRBV19
d_gene: TRBD2
j_gene: TRBJ2-1
CDR3nt: TGTGCCAGTAGTATGGAGGGACTAGCCTACAATGAGCAGTTCTTC
CDR3aa: CASSMEGLAYNEQFF

abundance: medium-sized
v_gene: TRBV11-3
d_gene: TRBD2
j_gene: TRBJ2-2
CDR3nt: TGTGCCAGCAGCCTAAGCGGGAGAGGTTACACCGGGGAGCTGTTTTTT
CDR3aa: CASSLSGRGYTGELFF

abundance: .
v_gene: TRBV30
d_gene: .
j_gene: TRBJ2-6
CDR3nt: TGTGCCTGGAGCCTTATGCGGGCCCTGACTTTC
CDR3aa: CAWSLMRALTF

abundance: .
v_gene: TRBV14
d_gene: .
j_gene: TRBJ2-7
CDR3nt: TGTGCCAGCAGCCAATGGTCTTACGAGCAGTACTTC
CDR3aa: CASSQWSYEQYF

abundance: few
v_gene: TRBV19
d_gene: .
j_gene: TRBJ1-3
CDR3nt: TGTGCCAGTAGTATCGGCAGGGGTTCAGGAAACACCATATATTTT
CDR3aa: CASSIGRGSGNTIYF